The clone carrying this T cell receptor beta chain has only a few counts. Germline CDR1 and CDR2: SGHAT and FQNNGV. This CDR3 has 19 amino acids. Between the trimmed V and J ends, which lost 3 bases and 0 bases, there was a span of 18 bases. The data stem from a study of identical twins. TCRdb reanalysed the 5' RACE reads using MiXCR and keeps one entry per CDR3 protein. The sample lists more than 650,000 distinct CDR3 sequences; roughly 6% were seen once. This chain joins TRBV11-2 and TRBJ2-6, with D possibly TRBD2 on 5 matching bases. The sample was naive T cells sorted from blood. The receptor was derived from a man aged 18-30 years in good health. DNA of the CDR3: TGTGCCAGCAGCTTCTATATGATAGCGATCCTCTCTGGGGCCAACGTCCTGACTTTC. As protein: CASSFYMIAILSGANVLTF.